These T cell receptor beta chains were read from a single sample in a study of T-cell memory formation after mild COVID-19. In TCRdb, the 5' RACE reads were re-called with MiXCR into one record per CDR3 protein. The table has approximately 260,000 distinct CDR3 sequences, approximately 15% seen once. Sample: PBMCs or a T cell subset sorted from them (not recorded which). These receptors originate from a man aged 18 to 30 who had mild COVID-19 (a few samples of this study predate the infection). Cell type and time point are not known. Each CDR3 is given with its conserved first and last residue. A D gene is named only where the DNA matches it firmly. Rows give clone size only sometimes, using once, few, many, or a class for an expanded clone.

>.|TRBJ1-1|16|TRBV4-1|TRBD1
TGCGCCAGCAGCCAAGATTACAGGGGGCGGGACACTGAAGCTTTCTTT
CASSQDYRGRDTEAFF
>few|TRBJ2-2|14|TRBV7-3|.
TGTGCCAGCAGCGTAAACCCAAACACCGGGGAGCTGTTTTTT
CASSVNPNTGELFF
>few|TRBJ2-3|15|TRBV6-4|TRBD2
TGTGCCAGCAGTCGGGGGGGCTTTAGCACAGATACGCAGTATTTT
CASSRGGFSTDTQYF
>.|TRBJ1-1|15|TRBV2|.
TGTGCCAGCAGTGAAGCGCTTCCCTTGAACACTGAAGCTTTCTTT
CASSEALPLNTEAFF
>few|TRBJ1-6|18|TRBV7-2|.
TGTGCCAGCAGCTTATTCGGGACACACGCCCCTTATAATTCACCCCTCCACTTT
CASSLFGTHAPYNSPLHF
>few|TRBJ2-4|16|TRBV3-1|.
TGTGCCAGCAGCTCCAGACAACAGGGAGCCAAAAACATTCAGTACTTC
CASSSRQQGAKNIQYF
>few|TRBJ2-5|13|TRBV4-3|.
TGCGCCAGCAGCCAAGAGGGGGAAGAGACCCAGTACTTC
CASSQEGEETQYF
>once|TRBJ1-1|13|TRBV6-5|TRBD1
TGTGCCAGCAGGCAAAACAGGGGGACTGAAGCTTTCTTT
CASRQNRGTEAFF
>few|TRBJ1-5|11|TRBV6-6|.
TGTGCCAGCAGTGGTGATCAGCCCCAGCATTTT
CASSGDQPQHF
>.|TRBJ1-2|11|TRBV20-1|.
TGCAGTGCTAGAGAAAACTATGGCTACACCTTC
CSARENYGYTF
>few|TRBJ2-3|14|TRBV2|.
TGTGCCAGCAGTGCGGAGGGGAATACAGATACGCAGTATTTT
CASSAEGNTDTQYF
>few|TRBJ1-5|16|TRBV12-3/TRBV12-4|TRBD1
TGTGCCAGCGGCCTACAAGGGACAGGGCCCAATCAGCCCCAGCATTTT
CASGLQGTGPNQPQHF
>few|TRBJ2-2|14|TRBV3-1|.
TGTGCCAGCAGCCGGGGGGCGAACACCGGGGAGCTGTTTTTT
CASSRGANTGELFF
>.|TRBJ1-5|14|TRBV18|.
TGTGCCAGCTCACAGGTTAGAAGCAATCAGCCCCAGCATTTT
CASSQVRSNQPQHF
>.|TRBJ2-7|13|TRBV20-1|TRBD1
TGCAGTGCCACAGGGGGAACGTCCTACGAGCAGTACTTC
CSATGGTSYEQYF
>.|TRBJ2-7|11|TRBV7-9|.
TGTGCCATCGAGGAGTCCTACGAGCAGTACTTC
CAIEESYEQYF
>few|TRBJ2-2|16|TRBV24-1|TRBD2
TGTGCCACCAGTGATACTAGCGGGGAGAACACCGGGGAGCTGTTTTTT
CATSDTSGENTGELFF
>many|TRBJ2-5|11|TRBV5-1|.
TGTGCCAGCAGCTACCAAGAGACCCAGTACTTC
CASSYQETQYF
>few|TRBJ1-5|14|TRBV6-2/TRBV6-3|TRBD1
TGTGCCACCCACAGGGGGGGTAGCAATCAGCCCCAGCATTTT
CATHRGGSNQPQHF
>many|TRBJ1-6|16|TRBV7-3|.
TGTGCCAGCAGCTTGACCCCCGTCGGCATCGGCTCACCCCTCCACTTT
CASSLTPVGIGSPLHF